This TCR beta chain was retrieved from a study of blood T cells in healthy people across ages (dated by TCRdb to between 2014 and 2017). Regarding the study in general: In model experiments, roughly one uniquely barcoded TCR beta cDNA molecule per two T cells was captured by template switching. The study measured age-related changes in TCR beta repertoire diversity using deep sequencing normalized with unique cDNA molecular identifiers. The donors were divided into four age groups: young (average around 16 years), middle-aged (approximately 39), aged (62) and long-lived (more than 75). To avoid experimental bias, donors of different ages were randomly spread across the sequencing lanes. Two additional independent replicas of 1 million unique cDNA reads from the same blood draw were analyzed for two donors (one aged 18 to 29 and one aged 80 or older).

With regard to this clonotype: Its cognate antigen has yet to be identified. Nothing much larger sits one base from this clone, and base qualities are not available.

The receptor library was made with 5' RACE. The data were produced on an Illumina HiSeq 2500. A second PCR of about 7 to 12 cycles was run with a J-beta primer mix and a sample-barcoded 5' primer. A unique molecular identifier was introduced onto each TCR beta cDNA molecule by a template-switch 5' adaptor carrying 12 random nucleotides. At least 2.5 million CDR3-containing paired-end reads were obtained from each sample. The Mint cDNA synthesis kit, primed by a TRBC-specific oligonucleotide, was used to synthesize first-strand cDNA from all RNA. Following uracil-DNA glycosylase treatment, all cDNA underwent a first 18-cycle PCR with the universal primers M1SS and BC2_uni_R. Turning to the authors' computational methods: For normalization, 1 million high-quality reads were randomly selected from each sample, with every read carrying a distinct molecular identifier. Instead of being binned into consensus sequences, reads with shared molecular identifiers were discarded. MiTCR, set to a Q25 quality threshold and the strictest error-elimination algorithm, was used for CDR3 identification, clonotype clustering and error correction. A nonparametric unseen species model using Euler transformation provided a lower-bound estimate of total TCR beta diversity. In TCRdb, the public reads were trimmed at Q25 with fastp and aligned with MiXCR, with productive beta chains retained. Each record represents a unique CDR3 protein, reported with the most common genes and DNA among its rows. The V and J calls and clone size are TCRdb's, not the authors'. The sample data list about 1.4 million distinct CDR3 sequences, and around 59% of these were observed just once. The ten largest clones capture over 5% of the sample.

The full study reports these points: There was a strong correlation between observed TCR beta diversity and the percentage of naive T cells measured by flow cytometry. Because the CMV infection status of the donors was unknown, age-related changes in expanded clonotypes may potentially have been confounded. Compared with the aged group, the long-lived group had more naive CD4+ T cells, fewer expanded clones and increased TCR diversity, suggesting age selection. Estimates of total diversity from one million sequenced T cells were regarded as lower bounds and underestimates. Since profiling was done on bulk unsorted PBMCs, naive and antigen-experienced compartments could not be conclusively compared. As age increased, observed TCR beta diversity per million T cells dropped in a roughly linear way, and a significant reduction was already evident by age 40.

CDR1 and CDR2 are drawn from the germline V gene: MNHEY, SVGAGI. The CDR3 contains 13 residues, cysteine and phenylalanine counted. Of the read, only the CDR3 DNA is kept; its 39 bases are in frame from base 1. V sheds 6 bases and J sheds 6 bases, leaving 14 bases between their ends. The roughly 39 donors, aged roughly 6 to 95 years, were systemically healthy Caucasian individuals from Russia. Each donor gave ten milliliters of peripheral blood, collected into EDTA-treated Vacutainer tubes. Ficoll-Paque density-gradient centrifugation was used to isolate PBMCs, with at least 7 million obtained per sample. Trizol reagent was used to extract total RNA from the PBMCs, yielding at least 6 micrograms per sample. For every donor, flow cytometry on a PBMC aliquot measured the percentage of naive CD45RAhigh/CD27high T cells.

This chain is built from TRBV6-5 and TRBJ1-2; the D gene lacks a confident call. The clonotype was recovered from a man aged 18-30 years in good health. The sample comprised blood. The nucleotides read TGTGCCAGCAGCTTATTCAGTGAAGATGGCTACACCTTC. Translated, it gives CASSLFSEDGYTF.